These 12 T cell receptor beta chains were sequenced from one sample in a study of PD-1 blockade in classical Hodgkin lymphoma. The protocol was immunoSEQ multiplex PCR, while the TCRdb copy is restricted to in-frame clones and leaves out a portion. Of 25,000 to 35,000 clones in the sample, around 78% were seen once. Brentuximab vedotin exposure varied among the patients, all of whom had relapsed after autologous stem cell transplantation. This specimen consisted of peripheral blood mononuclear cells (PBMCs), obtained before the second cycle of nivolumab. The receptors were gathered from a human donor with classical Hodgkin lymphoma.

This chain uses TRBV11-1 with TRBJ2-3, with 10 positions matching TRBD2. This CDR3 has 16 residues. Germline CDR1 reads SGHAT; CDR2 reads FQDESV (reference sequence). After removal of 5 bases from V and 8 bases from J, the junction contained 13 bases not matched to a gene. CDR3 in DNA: TGTGCCAGCAGCACAGGAGCGGGAGGGATGGCAGTTACGCAGTATTTT. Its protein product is CASSTGAGGMAVTQYF.

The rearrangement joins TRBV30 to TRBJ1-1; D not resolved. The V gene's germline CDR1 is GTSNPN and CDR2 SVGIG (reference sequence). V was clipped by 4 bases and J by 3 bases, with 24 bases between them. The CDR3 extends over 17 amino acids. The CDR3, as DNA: TGTGCCTGGACCCGACGGGCGGGCCGCCACGGGGACACTGAAGCTTTCTTT. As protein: CAWTRRAGRHGDTEAFF.

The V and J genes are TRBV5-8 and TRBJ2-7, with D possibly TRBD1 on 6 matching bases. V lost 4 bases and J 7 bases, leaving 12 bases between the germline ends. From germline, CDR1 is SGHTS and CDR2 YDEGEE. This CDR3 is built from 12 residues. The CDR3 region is CASSRTVLEQYF. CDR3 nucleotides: TGTGCCAGCAGCCGGACAGTTCTTGAGCAGTACTTC. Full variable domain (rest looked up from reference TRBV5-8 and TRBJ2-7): EAGVTQSPTHLIKTRGQQATLRCSPISGHTSVYWYQQALGLGLQFLLWYDEGEERNRGNFPPRFSGRQFPNYSSELNVNALELEDSALYLCASSRTVLEQYFGPGTRLTVT.

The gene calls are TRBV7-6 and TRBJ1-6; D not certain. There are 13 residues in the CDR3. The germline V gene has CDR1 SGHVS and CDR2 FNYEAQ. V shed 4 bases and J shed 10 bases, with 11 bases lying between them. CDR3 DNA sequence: TGTGCCAGCAGCTCTAACTATTTGTCACCCCTCCACTTT. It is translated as CASSSNYLSPLHF.

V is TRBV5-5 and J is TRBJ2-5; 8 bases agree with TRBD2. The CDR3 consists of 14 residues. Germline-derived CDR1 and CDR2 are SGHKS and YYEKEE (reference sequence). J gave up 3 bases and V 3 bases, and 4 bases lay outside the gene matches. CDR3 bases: TGTGCCAGCAGCTGGGCGGGACTAGAAGAGACCCAGTACTTC. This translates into CASSWAGLEETQYF.

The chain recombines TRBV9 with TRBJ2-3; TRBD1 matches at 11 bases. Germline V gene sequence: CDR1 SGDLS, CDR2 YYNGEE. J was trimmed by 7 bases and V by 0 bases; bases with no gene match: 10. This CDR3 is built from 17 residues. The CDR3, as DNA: TGTGCCAGCAGCGTAGTCCCATCAGGACAGGGGGCAAATACGCAGTATTTT. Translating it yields CASSVVPSGQGANTQYF.

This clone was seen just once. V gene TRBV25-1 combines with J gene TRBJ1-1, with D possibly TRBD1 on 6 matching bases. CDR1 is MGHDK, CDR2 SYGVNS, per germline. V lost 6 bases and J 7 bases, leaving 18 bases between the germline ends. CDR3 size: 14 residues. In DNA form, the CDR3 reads TGTGCCAGCAGCGAAAACCCGAGGGGGGATGAAGCTTTCTTT. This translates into CASSENPRGDEAFF.

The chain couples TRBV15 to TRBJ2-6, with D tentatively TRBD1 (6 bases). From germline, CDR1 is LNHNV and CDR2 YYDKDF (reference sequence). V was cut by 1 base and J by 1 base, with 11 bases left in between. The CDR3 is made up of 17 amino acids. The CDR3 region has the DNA TGTGCCACCAGCAGAGCGGACAGCAGTTCTGGGGCCAACGTCCTGACTTTC. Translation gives CATSRADSSSGANVLTF.

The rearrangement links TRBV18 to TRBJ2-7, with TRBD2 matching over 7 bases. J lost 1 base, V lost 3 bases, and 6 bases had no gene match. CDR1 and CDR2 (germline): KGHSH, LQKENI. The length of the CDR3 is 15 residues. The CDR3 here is CASSPGASGSYEQYF. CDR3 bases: TGTGCCAGCTCACCCGGGGCTAGCGGATCCTACGAGCAGTACTTC.

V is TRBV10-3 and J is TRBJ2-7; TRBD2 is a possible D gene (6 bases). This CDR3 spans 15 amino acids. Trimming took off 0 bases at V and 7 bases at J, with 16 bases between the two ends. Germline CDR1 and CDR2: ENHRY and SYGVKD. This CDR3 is CAISESGRAAGEQYF. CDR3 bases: TGTGCCATCAGTGAGTCGGGACGGGCGGCGGGGGAGCAGTACTTC.

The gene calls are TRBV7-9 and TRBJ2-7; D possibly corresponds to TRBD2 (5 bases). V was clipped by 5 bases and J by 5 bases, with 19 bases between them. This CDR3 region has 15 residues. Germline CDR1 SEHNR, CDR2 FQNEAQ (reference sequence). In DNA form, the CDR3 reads TGTGCCAGCAGCCGAGGGTCGAACCGACCCCACGAGCAGTACTTC. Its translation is CASSRGSNRPHEQYF.

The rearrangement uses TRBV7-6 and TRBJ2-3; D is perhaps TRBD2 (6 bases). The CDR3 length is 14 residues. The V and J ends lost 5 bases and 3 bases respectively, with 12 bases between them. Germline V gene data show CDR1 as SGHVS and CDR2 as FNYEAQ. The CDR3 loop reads CASSTGEGTDTQYF. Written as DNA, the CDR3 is TGTGCCAGCAGCACGGGAGAGGGAACAGATACGCAGTATTTT. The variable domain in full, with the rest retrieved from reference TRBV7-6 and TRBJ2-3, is GAGVSQSPRYKVTKRGQDVALRCDPISGHVSLYWYRQALGQGPEFLTYFNYEAQQDKSGLPNDRFSAERPEGSISTLTIQRTEQRDSAMYRCASSTGEGTDTQYFGPGTRLTVL.